These 15 T cell receptor beta chains came from one sample sequenced in a study of cytomegalovirus exposure and HLA in healthy donors. The PCR employed 60 Vbeta primers together with 13 Jbeta primers. Sequenced by immunoSEQ multiplex PCR; TCRdb stores in-frame clones only, minus some. The table includes 200,000 to 250,000 clones, 60% to 80% detected once. The sequenced material came from PBMCs. The source of these receptors is a woman aged 30 to 39 in good health and CMV-seronegative.

This chain joins TRBV11-3 and TRBJ1-1; weak D call: TRBD1 (6 bases). Germline V lookup: CDR1 SGHNT, CDR2 YENEEA. CDR3 length equals 13 residues. V lost 2 bases and J lost 11, with 15 bases in between. CDR3 sequence reads: CASSLRGQLEAFF. Written as DNA, the CDR3 is TGTGCCAGCAGCTTACGGGGACAATTGGAGGCTTTCTTT.

This chain connects TRBV29-1 to TRBJ1-2; a possible D gene is TRBD1 (6 bases). CDR3 length equals 13 residues. Germline V gene sequence: CDR1 SQVTM, CDR2 ANQGSEA. Trimming took 1 base from V and 2 from J, leaving 8 bases between them. CDR3 bases: TGCAGCGTTGAAGGTCAGGGGAACTATGGCTACACCTTC. Its protein product is CSVEGQGNYGYTF.

This clone was seen once. The rearrangement links TRBV30 to TRBJ2-2, with a weak D call TRBD2 (7 bases). V was shortened by 5 bases and J by 7 bases, with 20 bases between the two germline ends. This CDR3 spans 15 amino acids. The germline gives CDR1 GTSNPN, CDR2 SVGIG (reference sequence). DNA for the CDR3: TGTGCCTGGCGGAACGAGGGGGGGCCGGTCGGGGAGCTGTTTTTT. Translation: CAWRNEGGPVGELFF.

The rearrangement links TRBV6-5 to TRBJ1-1; D call uncertain. There are 15 residues in the CDR3. The V gene's germline CDR1 is MNHEY and CDR2 SVGAGI. Trimming stripped 2 bases from V and 7 bases from J, with 17 bases between. The DNA of the CDR3 is TGTGCCAGCAGTTACACAATCGTTAGCCGGGATGAAGCTTTCTTT. It encodes CASSYTIVSRDEAFF.

This clone occurred a few times. V gene TRBV5-6 combines with J gene TRBJ1-5; D is uncertain. V lost 4 bases, J lost 5 bases, and 7 bases lay in between. From germline, CDR1 is SGHDT and CDR2 YYEEEE. This CDR3 has 12 residues. The CDR3 coding sequence is TGTGCCAGCAGCCTCGTAGATCAGCCCCAGCATTTT. Encoded protein: CASSLVDQPQHF. The variable domain in full, with the rest retrieved from reference TRBV5-6 and TRBJ1-5, is DAGVTQSPTHLIKTRGQQVTLRCSPKSGHDTVSWYQQALGQGPQFIFQYYEEEERQRGNFPDRFSGHQFPNYSSELNVNALLLGDSALYLCASSLVDQPQHFGDGTRLSIL.

With respect to this clone: The junction shows a germline mismatch at one end, possibly a read error. This same CDR3 is encoded by further DNA sequences in the sample. The J gene is TRBJ2-7, the V gene TRBV6-5; 10 bases are a match to TRBD1. Germline V gene sequence: CDR1 MNHEY, CDR2 SVGAGI. The CDR3 is made up of 15 amino acids. The CDR3 nucleotides read TGCGCCAGCAGTTACCGGACAGGGGGCTCCTACGAGCAGTACTTC. Amino acids: CASSYRTGGSYEQYF.

This sequence joins TRBV7-9 and TRBJ1-2, with D possibly TRBD1 on 6 matching bases. Germline CDR1 SEHNR, CDR2 FQNEAQ (reference sequence). CDR3 size: 13 residues. With 4 bases removed from V and 4 bases from J, the gap between germline ends came to 10 bases. The CDR3 coding sequence is TGTGCCAGCAGCTCCGACAGGACCTATGGCTACACCTTC. Amino acid sequence: CASSSDRTYGYTF.

The rearrangement uses TRBV29-1 and TRBJ1-1, with unresolved D. The CDR3 has 12 residues. The V end lost 3 bases, the J end lost 4 bases, and 9 bases lay between the germline ends. Germline V gives CDR1 SQVTM, CDR2 ANQGSEA. The DNA of the CDR3 is TGCAGCGTTGAGATGGGAGGCACTGAAGCTTTCTTT. Translation gives CSVEMGGTEAFF.

The J gene is TRBJ2-1, the V gene TRBV18; tentatively, D is TRBD2 (6 bases). Trimming pared 6 bases from V and 6 bases from J, leaving 12 bases between. CDR1 is KGHSH and CDR2 is LQKENI in the germline V gene. The CDR3 runs 13 residues. The CDR3, as DNA: TGTGCCAGCTCTCTAGGACTAAGCAATGAGCAGTTCTTC. Amino acid sequence: CASSLGLSNEQFF.

The rearrangement joins TRBV15 to TRBJ2-7; 13 nucleotides line up with TRBD2. This CDR3 region has 16 residues. Looked up from germline, CDR1 is LNHNV and CDR2 is YYDKDF (reference sequence). Germline trimming cut 4 bases from V and 3 bases from J; bases unmatched to any gene: 6. The CDR3 protein is CATSTGLAGVDYEQYF. CDR3 in DNA: TGTGCCACCAGCACCGGACTAGCGGGAGTTGACTACGAGCAGTACTTC. Complete variable domain (other parts from reference TRBV15 and TRBJ2-7): DAMVIQNPRYQVTQFGKPVTLSCSQTLNHNVMYWYQQKSSQAPKLLFHYYDKDFNNEADTPDNFQSRRPNTSFCFLDIRSPGLGDTAMYLCATSTGLAGVDYEQYFGPGTRLTVT.

J is TRBJ1-1 and V is TRBV7-9; 7 bases are a match to TRBD1. V gave up 5 bases and J gave up 0 bases; unmatched junction bases: 6. The CDR3 totals 15 residues. CDR1 and CDR2 (germline): SEHNR, FQNEAQ (reference sequence). As DNA, the CDR3 is TGTGCCAGCAGCATTCCGGGACAGATGAACACTGAAGCTTTCTTT. It specifies CASSIPGQMNTEAFF. Together with reference TRBV7-9 and TRBJ1-1, the CDR3 gives the full variable domain: DTGVSQNPRHKITKRGQNVTFRCDPISEHNRLYWYRQTLGQGPEFLTYFQNEAQLEKSRLLSDRFSAERPKGSFSTLEIQRTEQGDSAMYLCASSIPGQMNTEAFFGQGTRLTVV.

V usage is TRBV5-1 and J usage is TRBJ1-1, with 8 bases matching TRBD1. This CDR3 is built from 15 residues. The trim removed 0 bases at V and 4 bases at J, leaving 5 bases unmatched. Germline V gene sequence: CDR1 SGHRS, CDR2 YFSETQ. CDR3 residues: CASSLAARGRTEAFF. CDR3 nucleotides: TGCGCCAGCAGCTTGGCCGCCAGGGGGCGCACTGAAGCTTTCTTT.

The sample holds a few counts of this clone. V is TRBV5-6 and J is TRBJ2-5; weak D call: TRBD1 (6 bases). The ends were cut back, 0 bases at V and 5 bases at J, with 20 bases in the middle. This CDR3 is built from 17 residues. Germline-derived CDR1 and CDR2 are SGHDT and YYEEEE. CDR3 DNA sequence: TGTGCCAGCAGCTTGGGACTCTGGGGGCCTAATTCTGAGACCCAGTACTTC. Translated, it gives CASSLGLWGPNSETQYF. Full variable domain (rest looked up from reference TRBV5-6 and TRBJ2-5): DAGVTQSPTHLIKTRGQQVTLRCSPKSGHDTVSWYQQALGQGPQFIFQYYEEEERQRGNFPDRFSGHQFPNYSSELNVNALLLGDSALYLCASSLGLWGPNSETQYFGPGTRLLVL.

Concerning this clone itself: Distinct nucleotide sequences in the sample also encode this CDR3. The rearrangement links TRBV27 to TRBJ2-5; no firm D call. V was shortened by 0 bases and J by 3 bases, with 11 bases between the two germline ends. Germline CDR1 and CDR2: MNHEY and SMNVEV (reference sequence). This CDR3 comprises 15 residues. The CDR3 sequence is CASSLSMGTEETQYF. CDR3 bases: TGTGCCAGCAGTTTATCTATGGGCACCGAAGAGACCCAGTACTTC.

The chain has TRBV2 and TRBJ1-5; 7 bases are shared with TRBD1. V was clipped by 6 bases and J by 3 bases; unmatched bases: 11. The CDR3 spans 16 residues. Germline V CDR1 and CDR2: SNHLY, FYNNEI. The CDR3 loop reads CASSDSLRGDNQPQHF. CDR3 DNA sequence: TGTGCCAGCAGCGACTCACTCAGGGGGGACAATCAGCCCCAGCATTTT.